A selection of T cell receptor beta chains follows, all from one sample in a study of T cell responses to AZD1222 COVID-19 vaccine. The method was immunoSEQ multiplex PCR; TCRdb's version includes in-frame clones alone and lacks a portion of them. The sample has 95,000 to 150,000 clones; roughly 88% are singletons. The source material was peripheral blood, sampled on day 0 of AZD1222 vaccination. The receptor source for this set is an adult in good health. Both conserved end residues are part of each CDR3. The order of the fields is CDR3 protein, CDR3 DNA, J gene, clone size, D gene, V gene. D genes are given only for firm matches. Where a row states a size, it is once, few, many or the class of an expanded clone; other rows omit it.

CDR3 protein: CASSLVDQRTYNEQFF; CDR3 DNA: TGTGCCAGCAGCTTAGTAGACCAGCGGACCTACAATGAGCAGTTCTTC; J gene: TRBJ2-1; clone size: NA; D gene: NA; V gene: TRBV7-8
CDR3 protein: CAIWPGANKETQYF; CDR3 DNA: TGTGCCATCTGGCCGGGAGCGAATAAAGAGACCCAGTACTTC; J gene: TRBJ2-5; clone size: NA; D gene: NA; V gene: TRBV6-5
CDR3 protein: CASSPRVTGYSYEQYF; CDR3 DNA: TGTGCCAGCTCACCAAGGGTAACAGGTTATTCCTACGAGCAGTACTTC; J gene: TRBJ2-7; clone size: NA; D gene: NA; V gene: TRBV18
CDR3 protein: CASLPQFPNTEAFF; CDR3 DNA: TGTGCCAGCCTTCCTCAATTCCCGAACACTGAAGCTTTCTTT; J gene: TRBJ1-1; clone size: NA; D gene: NA; V gene: TRBV18
CDR3 protein: CAISEETGGNTIYF; CDR3 DNA: TGTGCCATCAGTGAGGAGACAGGGGGAAACACCATATATTTT; J gene: TRBJ1-3; clone size: once; D gene: TRBD1; V gene: TRBV10-3
CDR3 protein: CASSSGQSSYNEQFF; CDR3 DNA: TGTGCCAGCAGCTCCGGACAGAGCTCCTACAATGAGCAGTTCTTC; J gene: TRBJ2-1; clone size: few; D gene: NA; V gene: TRBV3-1/TRBV3-2
CDR3 protein: CASSLGFFGVINYGYTF; CDR3 DNA: TGTGCCAGCAGCTTAGGGTTCTTTGGGGTGATTAACTATGGCTACACCTTC; J gene: TRBJ1-2; clone size: few; D gene: NA; V gene: TRBV7-9
CDR3 protein: CASSHRGDSERNEQFF; CDR3 DNA: TGCGCCAGCAGCCACCGGGGGGACTCCGAACGTAATGAGCAGTTCTTC; J gene: TRBJ2-1; clone size: NA; D gene: TRBD2; V gene: TRBV5-1
CDR3 protein: CASSFGRSGELFF; CDR3 DNA: TGTGCCAGCAGTTTCGGGAGAAGCGGGGAGCTGTTTTTT; J gene: TRBJ2-2; clone size: NA; D gene: NA; V gene: TRBV7-3
CDR3 protein: CASSFRGHEQYF; CDR3 DNA: TGTGCCAGCAGCTTCCGAGGCCACGAGCAGTACTTC; J gene: TRBJ2-7; clone size: NA; D gene: NA; V gene: TRBV7-9
CDR3 protein: CASTIGPAGGYNEQFF; CDR3 DNA: TGTGCCAGCACCATAGGGCCAGCGGGGGGCTACAATGAGCAGTTCTTC; J gene: TRBJ2-1; clone size: NA; D gene: TRBD2; V gene: TRBV7-6
CDR3 protein: CASIRDGANTEAFF; CDR3 DNA: TGTGCCAGCATCCGAGACGGGGCCAACACTGAAGCTTTCTTT; J gene: TRBJ1-1; clone size: NA; D gene: NA; V gene: TRBV2
CDR3 protein: CATSDPGTGEGTEAFF; CDR3 DNA: TGTGCCACCAGTGACCCCGGAACAGGGGAGGGGACTGAAGCTTTCTTT; J gene: TRBJ1-1; clone size: NA; D gene: TRBD1; V gene: TRBV24-1
CDR3 protein: CASTGGQGTYEQYF; CDR3 DNA: TGTGCCAGTACAGGAGGACAGGGTACCTACGAGCAGTACTTC; J gene: TRBJ2-7; clone size: once; D gene: TRBD1; V gene: TRBV19
CDR3 protein: CASSLSLGQGRDEKLFF; CDR3 DNA: TGCGCCAGCAGCTTGAGCCTGGGACAGGGGAGGGATGAAAAACTGTTTTTT; J gene: TRBJ1-4; clone size: NA; D gene: TRBD1; V gene: TRBV5-1
CDR3 protein: CASSLAHSVSGNTIYF; CDR3 DNA: TGCGCCAGCAGCTTGGCCCATTCTGTCTCTGGAAACACCATATATTTT; J gene: TRBJ1-3; clone size: once; D gene: NA; V gene: TRBV5-1
CDR3 protein: CATAAGGETQYF; CDR3 DNA: TGTGCCACCGCCGCGGGGGGCGAGACCCAGTACTTC; J gene: TRBJ2-5; clone size: NA; D gene: TRBD2; V gene: TRBV24-1
CDR3 protein: CASSLSFTVEAFF; CDR3 DNA: TGTGCCAGCAGCTTATCTTTCACTGTAGAAGCTTTCTTT; J gene: TRBJ1-1; clone size: NA; D gene: NA; V gene: TRBV7-2
CDR3 protein: CAFNRGEAFF; CDR3 DNA: TGTGCCTTTAACAGGGGTGAGGCTTTCTTT; J gene: TRBJ1-1; clone size: NA; D gene: TRBD1; V gene: TRBV30
CDR3 protein: CASRASSGLTYEQYF; CDR3 DNA: TGTGCCAGCAGGGCGTCTAGCGGTCTCACCTACGAGCAGTACTTC; J gene: TRBJ2-7; clone size: NA; D gene: TRBD2; V gene: TRBV13
CDR3 protein: CASSQDVMAPDTQYF; CDR3 DNA: TGTGCCAGCAGCCAAGACGTGATGGCGCCAGATACGCAGTATTTT; J gene: TRBJ2-3; clone size: once; D gene: NA; V gene: TRBV4-2
CDR3 protein: CASSAAAANTEAFF; CDR3 DNA: TGCGCCAGCAGCGCGGCGGCAGCAAACACTGAAGCTTTCTTT; J gene: TRBJ1-1; clone size: NA; D gene: NA; V gene: TRBV5-1
CDR3 protein: CASSQVREKTEAFF; CDR3 DNA: TGCGCCAGCAGCCAAGTCAGGGAGAAGACTGAAGCTTTCTTT; J gene: TRBJ1-1; clone size: NA; D gene: NA; V gene: TRBV4-3
CDR3 protein: CASSLVPGSDTEAFF; CDR3 DNA: TGTGCCAGCAGCTTAGTACCGGGGTCAGACACTGAAGCTTTCTTT; J gene: TRBJ1-1; clone size: NA; D gene: NA; V gene: TRBV7-2
CDR3 protein: CASSVEGLLRTDTEAFF; CDR3 DNA: TGTGCCAGCAGCGTAGAAGGACTCCTCCGGACGGACACTGAAGCTTTCTTT; J gene: TRBJ1-1; clone size: NA; D gene: NA; V gene: TRBV9
CDR3 protein: CASSKYTDPYEQYF; CDR3 DNA: TGTGCCAGCAGTAAGTACACGGACCCCTACGAGCAGTACTTC; J gene: TRBJ2-7; clone size: NA; D gene: NA; V gene: TRBV7-2
CDR3 protein: CASSPPASQETQYF; CDR3 DNA: TGTGCCAGCAGCCCTCCTGCCAGTCAAGAGACCCAGTACTTC; J gene: TRBJ2-5; clone size: few; D gene: NA; V gene: TRBV7-9
CDR3 protein: CASSSTKGGAGNSPLHF; CDR3 DNA: TGTGCCAGTAGTTCAACAAAAGGGGGGGCTGGGAATTCACCCCTCCACTTT; J gene: TRBJ1-6; clone size: NA; D gene: NA; V gene: TRBV19
CDR3 protein: CASRDRQDLYNEQFF; CDR3 DNA: TGTGCCAGCAGAGATCGACAGGATCTCTACAATGAGCAGTTCTTC; J gene: TRBJ2-1; clone size: NA; D gene: NA; V gene: TRBV6-5
CDR3 protein: CASSLTPGTGVGEKLFF; CDR3 DNA: TGTGCCAGCAGCTTAACACCGGGGACAGGGGTTGGGGAAAAACTGTTTTTT; J gene: TRBJ1-4; clone size: NA; D gene: TRBD1; V gene: TRBV7-8
CDR3 protein: CASSYSVGSGNTIYF; CDR3 DNA: TGTGCCAGCAGTTACTCGGTAGGCTCTGGAAACACCATATATTTT; J gene: TRBJ1-3; clone size: NA; D gene: NA; V gene: TRBV6-5
CDR3 protein: CASSVMNTEAFF; CDR3 DNA: TGTGCCAGCAGCGTTATGAACACTGAAGCTTTCTTT; J gene: TRBJ1-1; clone size: NA; D gene: NA; V gene: TRBV9
CDR3 protein: CASSYTTHSTYEQYF; CDR3 DNA: TGTGCCAGCAGTTACACTACACACTCGACCTACGAGCAGTACTTC; J gene: TRBJ2-7; clone size: NA; D gene: NA; V gene: TRBV6-2/TRBV6-3
CDR3 protein: CATSDSGAQETQYF; CDR3 DNA: TGTGCCACCAGTGATTCCGGGGCACAAGAGACCCAGTACTTC; J gene: TRBJ2-5; clone size: NA; D gene: NA; V gene: TRBV24-1
CDR3 protein: CASRTATSAGEQFF; CDR3 DNA: TGTGCCAGCAGAACCGCGACTAGCGCAGGTGAGCAGTTCTTC; J gene: TRBJ2-1; clone size: NA; D gene: TRBD2; V gene: TRBV6-5
CDR3 protein: CATSDPAGGGAHFYGYTF; CDR3 DNA: TGTGCCACCAGTGACCCCGCCGGAGGGGGGGCCCACTTCTATGGCTACACCTTC; J gene: TRBJ1-2; clone size: once; D gene: NA; V gene: TRBV24-1
CDR3 protein: CASSEGGLAPYLQFF; CDR3 DNA: TGTGCCAGCAGTGAAGGGGGACTAGCGCCGTATTTGCAGTTCTTC; J gene: TRBJ2-1; clone size: NA; D gene: TRBD2; V gene: TRBV6-1
CDR3 protein: CASSTGTSGGTETQYF; CDR3 DNA: TGTGCCAGCAGCACAGGGACTAGCGGGGGGACGGAGACCCAGTACTTC; J gene: TRBJ2-5; clone size: NA; D gene: TRBD2; V gene: TRBV7-9
CDR3 protein: CATSLGLAPYEQYF; CDR3 DNA: TGTGCCACCAGTTTGGGACTAGCGCCCTACGAGCAGTACTTC; J gene: TRBJ2-7; clone size: NA; D gene: TRBD2; V gene: TRBV24-1
CDR3 protein: CASSYRASAGELFF; CDR3 DNA: TGTGCCAGCAGTTACCGTGCTAGTGCCGGGGAGCTGTTTTTT; J gene: TRBJ2-2; clone size: NA; D gene: NA; V gene: TRBV6-5
CDR3 protein: CASSLRGDTQYF; CDR3 DNA: TGTGCCAGCAGCCTGAGGGGAGATACGCAGTATTTT; J gene: TRBJ2-3; clone size: NA; D gene: NA; V gene: TRBV6-6
CDR3 protein: CASSPGTAPLHF; CDR3 DNA: TGTGCCAGCAGCCCGGGGACAGCACCCCTCCACTTT; J gene: TRBJ1-6; clone size: NA; D gene: TRBD1; V gene: TRBV7-2
CDR3 protein: CASSRGGVGNTIYF; CDR3 DNA: TGTGCCAGCAGTCGAGGGGGGGTCGGAAACACCATATATTTT; J gene: TRBJ1-3; clone size: NA; D gene: NA; V gene: TRBV2
CDR3 protein: CASSQGDGAPLHF; CDR3 DNA: TGTGCCAGCAGCCAAGGAGATGGAGCTCCCCTCCACTTT; J gene: TRBJ1-6; clone size: NA; D gene: NA; V gene: TRBV3-1/TRBV3-2
CDR3 protein: CASSLVAGLFSGNTIYF; CDR3 DNA: TGCGCCAGCAGCTTGGTTGCAGGACTATTCTCTGGAAACACCATATATTTT; J gene: TRBJ1-3; clone size: few; D gene: NA; V gene: TRBV5-1
CDR3 protein: CASSPKEGLNTEAFF; CDR3 DNA: TGTGCCAGCTCACCAAAGGAGGGTCTGAACACTGAAGCTTTCTTT; J gene: TRBJ1-1; clone size: once; D gene: NA; V gene: TRBV18
CDR3 protein: CASSQESGNQPQHF; CDR3 DNA: TGTGCCAGCAGCCAAGAAAGCGGAAATCAGCCCCAGCATTTT; J gene: TRBJ1-5; clone size: NA; D gene: NA; V gene: TRBV4-2
CDR3 protein: CASRGQLDSGNTIYF; CDR3 DNA: TGTGCCAGCAGGGGACAGCTAGACTCTGGAAACACCATATATTTT; J gene: TRBJ1-3; clone size: NA; D gene: TRBD1; V gene: TRBV2
CDR3 protein: CASSRRSDRVRPQHF; CDR3 DNA: TGTGCCAGCAGCCGAAGGTCGGACAGGGTCAGGCCCCAGCATTTT; J gene: TRBJ1-5; clone size: NA; D gene: TRBD1; V gene: TRBV5-6
CDR3 protein: CASSVGRYSNQPQHF; CDR3 DNA: TGTGCCAGCAGCGTAGGAAGATATAGCAATCAGCCCCAGCATTTT; J gene: TRBJ1-5; clone size: NA; D gene: NA; V gene: TRBV9
CDR3 protein: CASTPHGGTWLFF; CDR3 DNA: TGTGCCAGCACCCCCCACGGGGGGACATGGCTGTTTTTT; J gene: TRBJ1-4; clone size: NA; D gene: NA; V gene: TRBV12-3/TRBV12-4
CDR3 protein: CASSLEGQGAYNEQFF; CDR3 DNA: TGTGCCAGCAGCTTAGAGGGACAGGGGGCCTACAATGAGCAGTTCTTC; J gene: TRBJ2-1; clone size: NA; D gene: TRBD1; V gene: TRBV11-3
CDR3 protein: CASSPGQGELALHF; CDR3 DNA: TGTGCCAGCTCACCGGGGCAGGGGGAGTTAGCCCTCCACTTT; J gene: TRBJ1-6; clone size: NA; D gene: TRBD1; V gene: TRBV18
CDR3 protein: CASSKPVKQAFF; CDR3 DNA: TGTGCCAGCAGCAAGCCGGTGAAGCAGGCTTTCTTT; J gene: TRBJ1-1; clone size: NA; D gene: NA; V gene: TRBV21-1
CDR3 protein: CASKRLEASTDTQYF; CDR3 DNA: TGTGCCAGCAAGAGGTTGGAGGCTAGCACAGATACGCAGTATTTT; J gene: TRBJ2-3; clone size: NA; D gene: NA; V gene: TRBV7-8